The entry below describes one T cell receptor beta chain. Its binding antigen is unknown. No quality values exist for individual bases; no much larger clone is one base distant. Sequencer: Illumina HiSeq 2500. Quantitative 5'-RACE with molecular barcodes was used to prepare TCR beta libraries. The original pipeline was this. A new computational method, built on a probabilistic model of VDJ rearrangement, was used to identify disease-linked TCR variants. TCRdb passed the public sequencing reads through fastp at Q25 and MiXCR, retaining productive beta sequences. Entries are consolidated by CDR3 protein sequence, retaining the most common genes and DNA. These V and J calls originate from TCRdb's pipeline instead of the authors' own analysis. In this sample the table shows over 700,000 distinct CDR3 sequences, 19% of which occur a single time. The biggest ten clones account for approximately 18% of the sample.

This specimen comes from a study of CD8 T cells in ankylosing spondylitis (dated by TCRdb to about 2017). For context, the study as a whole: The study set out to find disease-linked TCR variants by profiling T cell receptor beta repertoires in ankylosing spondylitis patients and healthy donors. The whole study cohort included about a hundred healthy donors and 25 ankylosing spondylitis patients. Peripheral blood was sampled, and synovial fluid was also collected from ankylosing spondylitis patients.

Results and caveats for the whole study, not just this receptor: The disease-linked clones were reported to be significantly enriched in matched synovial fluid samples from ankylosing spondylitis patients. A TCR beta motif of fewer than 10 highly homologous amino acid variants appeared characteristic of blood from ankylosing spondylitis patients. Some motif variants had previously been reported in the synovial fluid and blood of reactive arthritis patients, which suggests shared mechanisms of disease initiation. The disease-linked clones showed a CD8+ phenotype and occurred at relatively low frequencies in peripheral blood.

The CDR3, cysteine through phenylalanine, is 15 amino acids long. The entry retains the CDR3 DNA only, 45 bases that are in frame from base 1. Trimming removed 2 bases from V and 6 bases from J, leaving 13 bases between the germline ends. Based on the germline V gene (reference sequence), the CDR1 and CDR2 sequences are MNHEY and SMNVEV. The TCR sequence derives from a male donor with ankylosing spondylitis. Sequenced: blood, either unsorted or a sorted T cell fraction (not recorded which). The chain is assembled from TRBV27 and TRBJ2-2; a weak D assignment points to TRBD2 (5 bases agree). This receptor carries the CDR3 CASSLLGERAGELFF. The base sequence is TGTGCCAGCAGTTTACTGGGCGAGAGGGCCGGGGAGCTGTTTTTT.